These 27 T cell receptor beta chains originate from one sample sequenced in a study of cytomegalovirus exposure and HLA in healthy donors. PCR involved 60 Vbeta and 13 Jbeta primers. Sequenced by immunoSEQ multiplex PCR; TCRdb stores in-frame clones only, minus some. The sample includes fewer than 200,000 clones, about three quarters seen only once; the top ten take roughly 2%. Sequenced material: PBMCs. The origin of the receptors is a female donor in good health and CMV-seronegative.

This chain connects TRBV14 to TRBJ1-1; D ambiguous. V dropped 2 bases and J dropped 1 base, with 5 bases sitting between them. The germline gives CDR1 SGHDN, CDR2 FVKESK. This CDR3 is 13 amino acids long. CDR3 sequence: CASSQFRNTEAFF. Written as DNA, the CDR3 is TGTGCCAGCAGCCAATTTAGGAACACTGAAGCTTTCTTT.

The V call is TRBV7-9, the J call TRBJ1-5; no reliable D call. V shed 5 bases and J shed 0 bases, with 11 bases lying between them. Germline lookup yields CDR1 SEHNR and CDR2 FQNEAQ (reference sequence). The CDR3 totals 15 residues. The chain's CDR3 is CASSLSRLSNQPQHF. The CDR3 DNA is TGTGCCAGCAGCCTTAGCCGCCTTAGCAATCAGCCCCAGCATTTT.

This clone occurred a few times. The chain carries TRBV19 and TRBJ2-7; the D gene is possibly TRBD1 (5 bases). The CDR3 covers 13 residues. Germline V gene data show CDR1 as LNHDA and CDR2 as SQIVND (reference sequence). V was cut by 6 bases and J by 2 bases, with 11 bases left in between. The DNA for the CDR3 is TGTGCCAGTAGCGCAGGGATCGCCTACGAGCAGTACTTC. Translation: CASSAGIAYEQYF.

This clone was seen only once. This chain links TRBV29-1 with TRBJ2-5; 9 bases match TRBD1. Germline V gene sequence: CDR1 SQVTM, CDR2 ANQGSEA. V lost 5 bases and J lost 3; bases outside the gene matches: 1. The CDR3 totals 12 residues. The CDR3 is CSVRTGEETQYF. In DNA form, the CDR3 reads TGCAGCGTTCGGACAGGGGAAGAGACCCAGTACTTC. Complete variable domain (other parts from reference TRBV29-1 and TRBJ2-5): SAVISQKPSRDICQRGTSLTIQCQVDSQVTMMFWYRQQPGQSLTLIATANQGSEATYESGFVIDKFPISRPNLTFSTLTVSNMSPEDSSIYLCSVRTGEETQYFGPGTRLLVL.

The V call is TRBV13, the J call TRBJ2-7, with D maybe TRBD2 (5 bases). The V end lost 5 bases, the J end lost 4 bases, and 12 bases lay between the germline ends. CDR1 PRHDT and CDR2 FYEKMQ come from the germline V gene (reference sequence). The CDR3 totals 13 residues. CDR3 residues: CASSKRTAYEQYF. The CDR3 nucleotides are TGTGCCAGCAGCAAGAGGACTGCGTACGAGCAGTACTTC. The whole variable domain, filled in from reference TRBV13 and TRBJ2-7, reads AAGVIQSPRHLIKEKRETATLKCYPIPRHDTVYWYQQGPGQDPQFLISFYEKMQSDKGSIPDRFSAQQFSDYHSELNMSSLELGDSALYFCASSKRTAYEQYFGPGTRLTVT.

This clone was detected only a few times. This CDR3 is also generated by other DNA sequences in the sample. V is TRBV30 and J is TRBJ1-5, with D possibly being TRBD1 (5 bases). The CDR3 has 13 amino acids. CDR1 and CDR2 (germline): GTSNPN, SVGIG (reference sequence). Trimming removed 4 bases from V and 2 bases from J, with 9 bases in between. Here the CDR3 DNA reads TGTGCCTGGAACGGGGGGGGCAATCAGCCCCAGCATTTT. Encoded protein: CAWNGGGNQPQHF.

The chain joins TRBV30 to TRBJ2-7, with unresolved D. From germline, CDR1 is GTSNPN and CDR2 SVGIG (reference sequence). CDR3 length: 15 residues. V gave up 0 bases and J gave up 0 bases, with 12 bases separating them. The DNA of the CDR3 is TGTGCCTGGAGTGTACGCGCGGTTTCCTCCTACGAGCAGTACTTC. This encodes CAWSVRAVSSYEQYF.

V gene TRBV2 combines with J gene TRBJ1-5, with D possibly matching TRBD1 (6 bases). The CDR3 is 18 residues long. CDR1 SNHLY and CDR2 FYNNEI come from the germline V gene. Trimming removed 3 bases at V and 5 bases at J, with 23 bases between. CDR3 protein: CASSESFGLGTQYQPQHF. CDR3 DNA sequence: TGTGCCAGCAGTGAGAGTTTCGGGTTGGGGACACAATATCAGCCCCAGCATTTT.

V gene TRBV7-2 combines with J gene TRBJ2-4; 8 bases fit TRBD2. The junction had 12 bases not matched to a gene; V was cut back by 8 bases and J by 0 bases. The CDR3 loop spans 17 amino acids. The germline V gene encodes CDR1 SGHTA and CDR2 FQGNSA. This chain's CDR3 is CASGSGGLAGAKNIQYF. CDR3 sequence (DNA): TGTGCCAGCGGCTCCGGAGGGCTAGCGGGAGCCAAAAACATTCAGTACTTC.

V is TRBV5-4 and J is TRBJ2-7; the D gene is possibly TRBD2 (7 bases). The CDR3 is 15 residues long. Germline V gene sequence: CDR1 SGHNT, CDR2 YYREEE (reference sequence). V was pared by 2 bases and J by 2 bases, with 14 bases between. CDR3 DNA: TGTGCCAGCAGCTTCCGGGGGGCCACCACCTACGAGCAGTACTTC. Protein product: CASSFRGATTYEQYF.

The DNA of the CDR3 is TGTGCCAGCAGCCAAGAACTAGCGCTAACCTACGAGCAGTACTTC. Residues: CASSQELALTYEQYF. The chain has TRBV4-2 and TRBJ2-7; TRBD2 aligns across 7 bases. Trimming removed 0 bases from V and 2 bases from J; junction bases left unmatched: 4. The CDR3 is 15 residues long. Looked up from germline, CDR1 is LGHNA and CDR2 is YNFKEQ.

Only one count was recorded for this clone. The chain combines TRBV2 with TRBJ2-7, with 8 bases that match TRBD2. J was trimmed by 2 bases and V by 4 bases; bases with no gene match: 4. The CDR3 spans 14 residues. Germline V CDR1 and CDR2: SNHLY, FYNNEI. CDR3 protein: CASSGLAITYEQYF. The CDR3, as DNA: TGTGCCAGCAGTGGACTAGCGATCACCTACGAGCAGTACTTC.

V gene TRBV6-5 combines with J gene TRBJ2-3; TRBD1 matches at 7 bases. From germline, CDR1 is MNHEY and CDR2 SVGAGI. V was pared by 2 bases and J by 4 bases, with 6 bases of the junction left unmatched. The CDR3 totals 15 residues. The chain's CDR3 is CASSYAGTASDTQYF. Here the CDR3 DNA reads TGTGCCAGCAGTTACGCCGGGACAGCTTCAGATACGCAGTATTTT.

The J gene is TRBJ2-1, the V gene TRBV5-1; TRBD1 might be the D (7 bases). Per the germline V gene, CDR1 is SGHRS and CDR2 is YFSETQ. The CDR3 consists of 16 residues. Trimming took off 4 bases at V and 0 bases at J, with 14 bases between the two ends. The CDR3 protein is CASSRETGSSYNEQFF. The DNA of the CDR3 is TGCGCCAGCAGCCGGGAGACAGGGAGCTCCTACAATGAGCAGTTCTTC.

V usage is TRBV5-4 and J usage is TRBJ1-5; 8 bases align to TRBD1. CDR1 is SGHNT and CDR2 is YYREEE in the germline V gene (reference sequence). V lost 4 bases and J lost 7; bases outside the gene matches: 10. CDR3 length: 15 amino acids. CDR3 bases: TGTGCCAGCAGCGCCGGGACAGGACTCGAACAGCCCCAGCATTTT. Amino acids: CASSAGTGLEQPQHF.

The rearrangement uses TRBV9 and TRBJ1-1; 7 positions agree with TRBD1. J lost 1 base, V lost 4 bases, and 10 bases had no gene match. The germline V gene encodes CDR1 SGDLS and CDR2 YYNGEE. This CDR3 is built from 16 residues. In DNA, the CDR3 is TGTGCCAGCAGCCCCAGGGGGTCCTATTCGAACACTGAAGCTTTCTTT. Translating gives CASSPRGSYSNTEAFF.

This clone was seen only once. The rearrangement links TRBV30 to TRBJ2-7; 13 bases fit TRBD2. V trimming: 3 bases; J trimming: 5 bases; junction bases outside the gene matches: 7. CDR1 and CDR2 from the germline V gene are GTSNPN and SVGIG (reference sequence). CDR3 length: 15 residues. The CDR3 reads CAWRTLAGGYHEQYF. The CDR3 coding sequence is TGTGCCTGGAGGACACTAGCGGGGGGGTACCACGAGCAGTACTTC.

The V gene is TRBV7-7, the J gene TRBJ2-1, with D possibly TRBD2 on 5 matching bases. Per germline, CDR1 SSHAT and CDR2 FNYEAQ (reference sequence). This CDR3 contains 16 residues. The V end lost 3 bases, the J end lost 4 bases, and 16 bases lay between the germline ends. CDR3: CASSFSHLAPYNEQFF. The CDR3 nucleotides read TGTGCCAGCAGCTTTTCCCACCTAGCCCCATACAATGAGCAGTTCTTC.

V gene TRBV19 combines with J gene TRBJ1-2; 11 bases map to TRBD1. There are 15 residues in the CDR3. V lost 6 bases to trimming and J lost 5 bases; unmatched junction nucleotides: 8. Germline CDR1 is LNHDA and CDR2 is SQIVND (reference sequence). The CDR3 sequence is CASSPGQGEIYGYTF. CDR3 bases: TGTGCCAGTAGCCCGGGACAGGGGGAGATATATGGCTACACCTTC.

The V call is TRBV28, the J call TRBJ2-7, with no clear D. Germline CDR1 reads MDHEN; CDR2 reads SYDVKM. V lost 4 bases and J lost 5, with 12 bases in between. The CDR3 is 13 residues long. The CDR3 loop reads CASSSLPYHEQYF. CDR3 nucleotides: TGTGCCAGCAGTTCCCTCCCCTATCACGAGCAGTACTTC.

The chain carries TRBV5-1 and TRBJ2-3; unclear D gene. The ends were cut back, 4 bases at V and 6 bases at J, with 18 bases in the middle. The CDR3 covers 15 residues. CDR1 and CDR2 from the germline V gene are SGHRS and YFSETQ. CDR3 coding DNA: TGCGCCAGCAGCCCAGATGGGCTAACCAGGGATACGCAGTATTTT. It yields the protein CASSPDGLTRDTQYF.

This clone was found once. The chain has TRBV30 and TRBJ2-2, with D possibly being TRBD2 (6 bases). The CDR3 sequence is 14 residues long. Trimming shortened V by 7 bases and J by 0 bases, and 12 bases separated the two germline ends. Per the germline V gene, CDR1 is GTSNPN and CDR2 is SVGIG (reference sequence). The CDR3 bases are TGTGCCTTTGGGGGGACCCCGAACACCGGGGAGCTGTTTTTT. This sequence encodes CAFGGTPNTGELFF.

This chain links TRBV5-1 with TRBJ2-7; perhaps TRBD2 as D (6 bases). In germline, CDR1 is SGHRS, CDR2 YFSETQ. The length of the CDR3 is 15 residues. V was trimmed by 0 bases and J by 13 bases, leaving 23 bases between them. The CDR3 sequence: CASSLEGRTTSNEYF. The CDR3 DNA reads TGCGCCAGCAGCTTGGAGGGCAGGACTACCTCGAATGAATACTTC.

This clone showed up just a few times. Here the CDR3 reads CASSTSGRQPQHF. The CDR3 region has the DNA TGCGCCAGCAGTACCAGCGGCAGGCAGCCCCAGCATTTT. The chain recombines TRBV10-1 with TRBJ1-5; D remains unclear. Trimming removed 5 bases from V and 7 bases from J, with 12 bases in between. The CDR3 contains 13 residues. Germline lookup yields CDR1 WNHNN and CDR2 SYGVQD (reference sequence).

The DNA of the CDR3 is TGTGCCAGCAGCCCGAACCGGAGGGGAGATGAGCAGTTCTTC. It encodes CASSPNRRGDEQFF. The rearrangement links TRBV7-3 to TRBJ2-1; D is perhaps TRBD2 (6 bases). This CDR3 comprises 14 residues. V was pared by 5 bases and J by 8 bases, with 16 bases between. CDR1 is SGHTA and CDR2 is FQGTGA in the germline V gene.

This chain connects TRBV25-1 to TRBJ1-3; D is undetermined. Germline CDR1 and CDR2: MGHDK and SYGVNS. This CDR3 spans 17 amino acids. V shed 4 bases and J shed 0 bases, with 16 bases lying between them. The CDR3 bases are TGTGCCAGCAGTGGTCGCGGGCGTTCTATCTCTGGAAACACCATATATTTT. The encoded protein is CASSGRGRSISGNTIYF.

The chain uses TRBV6-5 and TRBJ1-5, with a tentative D call TRBD1 (5 bases). The CDR3 contains 14 residues. V lost 6 bases and J lost 0, with 9 bases in between. CDR1 is MNHEY, CDR2 SVGAGI, per germline. This CDR3 is CASREGSSNQPQHF. CDR3 sequence (DNA): TGTGCCAGCAGGGAGGGGTCTAGCAATCAGCCCCAGCATTTT.